This is a list of T cell receptor beta chains from one sample in a study of blood T cell repertoires in COVID-19. The assay was immunoSEQ multiplex PCR, and TCRdb's table has in-frame clones only and misses some. The table has fewer than 350,000 clones, approximately 90% seen once. The sequenced sample consisted of PBMCs or T cells enriched from blood (not recorded which). The receptors were sampled from a woman aged 40 to 49 with acute COVID-19. CDR3s include the opening cysteine and the closing phenylalanine or tryptophan. The D gene is left open where the match is weak. Clone size, where shown, is once, few, many, or a class for clones that have expanded.

size: NA; J: TRBJ2-2; V: TRBV5-6; D: NA; DNA: TGTGCCAGCAGCGTCGACAGGAGCACCGGGGAGCTGTTTTTT; CDR3: CASSVDRSTGELFF
size: NA; J: TRBJ2-7; V: TRBV30; D: TRBD1; DNA: TGTGCCTGGAGTAAGACAGGGGTGGGGGAGCAGTACTTC; CDR3: CAWSKTGVGEQYF
size: NA; J: TRBJ2-3; V: TRBV6-2/TRBV6-3; D: NA; DNA: TGTGCCAGCAGTTTAGGGAACCGGGACACAGATACGCAGTATTTT; CDR3: CASSLGNRDTDTQYF
size: NA; J: TRBJ1-1; V: TRBV6-6; D: NA; DNA: TGTGCCAGCAGGCCGGATCTTCGGGGGACTGAAGCTTTCTTT; CDR3: CASRPDLRGTEAFF
size: NA; J: TRBJ1-5; V: TRBV18; D: TRBD1; DNA: TGTGCCAGCTCACAAGGACAGGGGGCGCGGGATCAGCCCCAGCATTTT; CDR3: CASSQGQGARDQPQHF
size: NA; J: TRBJ1-1; V: TRBV5-6; D: TRBD1; DNA: TGTGCCAGCAGCTTGTTGGACAGGCAGAACACTGAAGCTTTCTTT; CDR3: CASSLLDRQNTEAFF
size: NA; J: TRBJ1-6; V: TRBV18; D: TRBD1; DNA: TGTGCCAGCTCACCGAACCGGGACAGGGACTATAATTCACCCCTCCACTTT; CDR3: CASSPNRDRDYNSPLHF
size: NA; J: TRBJ1-5; V: TRBV24-1; D: NA; DNA: TGTGCCACCAGTGATTCCCGGGGGGGTAGCAATCAGCCCCAGCATTTT; CDR3: CATSDSRGGSNQPQHF
size: NA; J: TRBJ1-3; V: TRBV28; D: TRBD1; DNA: TGTGCCAGCAGTTTATCAGGGGGAGGAAACACCATATATTTT; CDR3: CASSLSGGGNTIYF
size: NA; J: TRBJ1-1; V: TRBV12-3/TRBV12-4; D: NA; DNA: TGTGCCAGCAGTTCCAACCCCCAGACTCTGGCTTTCTTT; CDR3: CASSSNPQTLAFF
size: many; J: TRBJ2-3; V: TRBV5-4; D: NA; DNA: TGTGCCAGCAGCCCCGGTAGAGATACGCAGTATTTT; CDR3: CASSPGRDTQYF
size: NA; J: TRBJ2-3; V: TRBV10-3; D: TRBD1; DNA: TGTGCCATCAGCACAGGGGGGTCAGATACGCAGTATTTT; CDR3: CAISTGGSDTQYF
size: NA; J: TRBJ2-1; V: TRBV9; D: TRBD2; DNA: TGTGCCAGCAGCGTAGTTGGGACTAGCGGGAGCCATGAGCAGTTCTTC; CDR3: CASSVVGTSGSHEQFF
size: NA; J: TRBJ2-3; V: TRBV15; D: NA; DNA: TGTGCCACCCGGGGTCCGGTGAGCACAGATACGCAGTATTTT; CDR3: CATRGPVSTDTQYF
size: NA; J: TRBJ2-7; V: TRBV7-2; D: TRBD2; DNA: TGTGCCAGCAGCTTAGTCGGGACTAGCGGGGACTACGAGCAGTACTTC; CDR3: CASSLVGTSGDYEQYF
size: NA; J: TRBJ2-2; V: TRBV7-2; D: TRBD2; DNA: TGTGCCAGCAGCCCCCAACGTCCGACTAGCGGGGGTTTAACCGGGGAGCTGTTTTTT; CDR3: CASSPQRPTSGGLTGELFF
size: few; J: TRBJ1-1; V: TRBV5-4; D: NA; DNA: TGTGCCAGCAGCCTTGAGACGAGGGGGACTGAAGCTTTCTTT; CDR3: CASSLETRGTEAFF
size: NA; J: TRBJ1-4; V: TRBV20-1; D: NA; DNA: TGCAGTGCTTACGAGAGAGAAAAACTGTTTTTT; CDR3: CSAYEREKLFF
size: NA; J: TRBJ2-1; V: TRBV18; D: NA; DNA: TGTGCCAGCTCATCAAAAGGGGGTGAGCAGTTCTTC; CDR3: CASSSKGGEQFF
size: once; J: TRBJ2-3; V: TRBV19; D: TRBD1; DNA: TGTGCCAGTAGTCTAAGGACAGGGGGCGGCACAGATACGCAGTATTTT; CDR3: CASSLRTGGGTDTQYF
size: NA; J: TRBJ2-1; V: TRBV6-5; D: TRBD2; DNA: TGTGCCAGCAGTTACGGGTCTAGCGGGTTCGTTTTGCAGTTCTTC; CDR3: CASSYGSSGFVLQFF
size: few; J: TRBJ2-7; V: TRBV6-2/TRBV6-3; D: TRBD2; DNA: TGTGCCAGCAGCTGGACTAGCGGGGGGAGCTCCTACGAGCAGTACTTC; CDR3: CASSWTSGGSSYEQYF
size: NA; J: TRBJ2-6; V: TRBV4-2; D: TRBD1; DNA: TGTGCCAGCAGCCAGGGCGGACAGGGGGCGACCGGGGCCAACGTCCTGACTTTC; CDR3: CASSQGGQGATGANVLTF